Listed here are 3 T cell receptor beta chains from one sample, sequenced in a study of PD-1 blockade in classical Hodgkin lymphoma. Libraries were prepared by immunoSEQ multiplex PCR; TCRdb keeps only in-frame clonotypes and omits some of them. The profile shows 50,000 to 85,000 clones, around 75% of them singletons. Relapse was seen in all patients after autologous stem cell transplantation, and brentuximab vedotin exposure was variable. The material was peripheral blood mononuclear cells (PBMCs), obtained before the second cycle of nivolumab. These receptors all come from a human donor with classical Hodgkin lymphoma.

The V gene is TRBV5-5, the J gene TRBJ1-1; D gene uncertain. Per the germline V gene, CDR1 is SGHKS and CDR2 is YYEKEE (reference sequence). The CDR3 runs 12 residues. V was shortened by 0 bases and J by 7 bases, with 7 bases between the two germline ends. The CDR3 here is CASSLEVSEAFF. CDR3 bases: TGTGCCAGCAGCTTGGAGGTCAGTGAAGCTTTCTTT.

The chain has TRBV28 and TRBJ1-1, with D possibly matching TRBD1 (5 bases). The CDR3 spans 14 residues. Trimming took 5 bases from V and 8 from J, leaving 18 bases between them. Per germline, CDR1 MDHEN and CDR2 SYDVKM. CDR3 amino acids: CASSLLGGGSEAFF. CDR3 bases: TGTGCCAGCAGTCTACTTGGGGGGGGTTCCGAAGCTTTCTTT.

The chain is built from TRBV20-1 and TRBJ1-2; D unresolved. Germline assignment: CDR1 DFQATT and CDR2 SNEGSKA (reference sequence). The CDR3 has 11 amino acids. The V and J ends lost 0 bases and 8 bases respectively, with 7 bases between them. The CDR3 loop is CSARDQQGYTF. For the CDR3, the DNA is TGCAGTGCTAGAGATCAACAGGGCTACACCTTC.